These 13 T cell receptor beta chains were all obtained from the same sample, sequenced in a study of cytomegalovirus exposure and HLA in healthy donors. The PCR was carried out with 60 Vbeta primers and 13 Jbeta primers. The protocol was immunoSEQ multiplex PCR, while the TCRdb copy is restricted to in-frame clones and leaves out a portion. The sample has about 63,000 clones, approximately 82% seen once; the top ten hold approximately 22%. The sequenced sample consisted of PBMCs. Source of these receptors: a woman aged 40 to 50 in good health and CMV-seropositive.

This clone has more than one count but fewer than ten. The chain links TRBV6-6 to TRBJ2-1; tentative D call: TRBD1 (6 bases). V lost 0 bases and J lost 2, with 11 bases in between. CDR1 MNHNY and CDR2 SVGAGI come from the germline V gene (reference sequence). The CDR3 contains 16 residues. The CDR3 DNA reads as TGTGCCAGCAGTTACTCAACAGGGTTAGCCTACAATGAGCAGTTCTTC. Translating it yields CASSYSTGLAYNEQFF.

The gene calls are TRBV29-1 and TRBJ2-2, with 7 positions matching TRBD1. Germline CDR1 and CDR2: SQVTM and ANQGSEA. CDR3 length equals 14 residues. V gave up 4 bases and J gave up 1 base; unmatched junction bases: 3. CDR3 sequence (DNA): TGCAGCGTTGGACAGGGCGTGAACACCGGGGAGCTGTTTTTT. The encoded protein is CSVGQGVNTGELFF.

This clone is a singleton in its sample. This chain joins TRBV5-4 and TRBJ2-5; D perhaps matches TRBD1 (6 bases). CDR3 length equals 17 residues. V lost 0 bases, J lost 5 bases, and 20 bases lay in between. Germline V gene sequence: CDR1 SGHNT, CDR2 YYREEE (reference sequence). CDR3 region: CASSLEGQGKFGETQYF. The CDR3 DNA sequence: TGTGCCAGCAGCTTGGAGGGGCAGGGGAAGTTTGGGGAGACCCAGTACTTC.

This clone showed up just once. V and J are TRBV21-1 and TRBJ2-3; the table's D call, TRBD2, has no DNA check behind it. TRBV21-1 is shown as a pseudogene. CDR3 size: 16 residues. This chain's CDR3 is CASSKVLGVSTDTQYF. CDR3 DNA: TGTGCCAGCAGCAAAGTTCTCGGGGTCTCCACAGATACGCAGTATTTT.

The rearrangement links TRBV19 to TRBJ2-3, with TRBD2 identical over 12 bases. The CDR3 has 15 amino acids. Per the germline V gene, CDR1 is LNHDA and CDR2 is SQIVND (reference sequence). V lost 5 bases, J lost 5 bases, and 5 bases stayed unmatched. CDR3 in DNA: TGTGCCAGTAGTTCTAGCGGGGGGGCCGTAGATACGCAGTATTTT. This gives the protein CASSSSGGAVDTQYF.

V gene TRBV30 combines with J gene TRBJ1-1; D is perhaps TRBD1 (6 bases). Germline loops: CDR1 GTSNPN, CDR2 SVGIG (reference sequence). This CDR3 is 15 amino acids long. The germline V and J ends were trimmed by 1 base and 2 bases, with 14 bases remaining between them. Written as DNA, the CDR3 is TGTGCCTGGAGTGGGAGGGGGGGAATAAACACTGAAGCTTTCTTT. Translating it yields CAWSGRGGINTEAFF.

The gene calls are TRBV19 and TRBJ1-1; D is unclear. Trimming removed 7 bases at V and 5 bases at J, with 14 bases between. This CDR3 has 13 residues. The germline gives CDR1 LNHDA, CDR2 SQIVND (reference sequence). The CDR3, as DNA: TGTGCCAGTATGACGACTAGGAGGACTGAAGCTTTCTTT. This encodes CASMTTRRTEAFF.

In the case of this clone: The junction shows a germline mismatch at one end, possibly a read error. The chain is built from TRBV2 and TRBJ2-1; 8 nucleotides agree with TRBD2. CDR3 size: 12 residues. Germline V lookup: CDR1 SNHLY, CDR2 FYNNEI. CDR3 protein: CASREERGGQFF. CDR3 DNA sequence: TGTGCCAGCAGGGAAGAACGGGGGGGGCAGTTCTTC. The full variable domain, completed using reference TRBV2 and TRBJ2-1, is EPEVTQTPSHQVTQMGQEVILRCVPISNHLYFYWYRQILGQKVEFLVSFYNNEISEKSEIFDDQFSVERPDGSNFTLKIRSTKLEDSAMYFCASREERGGQFFGPGTRLTVL.

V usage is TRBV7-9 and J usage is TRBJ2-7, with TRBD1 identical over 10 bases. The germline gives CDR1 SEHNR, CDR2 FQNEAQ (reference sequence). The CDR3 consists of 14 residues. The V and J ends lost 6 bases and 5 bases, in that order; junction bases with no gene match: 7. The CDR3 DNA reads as TGTGCCAGCAGGGGGACAGGGGAATCTAACGAGCAGTACTTC. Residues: CASRGTGESNEQYF.

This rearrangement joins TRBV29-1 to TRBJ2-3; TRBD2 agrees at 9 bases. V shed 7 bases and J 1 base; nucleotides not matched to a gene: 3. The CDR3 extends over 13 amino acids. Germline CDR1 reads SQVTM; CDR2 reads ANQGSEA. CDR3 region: CSGSGGRTDTQYF. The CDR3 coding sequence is TGCAGCGGGAGCGGGGGGCGCACAGATACGCAGTATTTT.

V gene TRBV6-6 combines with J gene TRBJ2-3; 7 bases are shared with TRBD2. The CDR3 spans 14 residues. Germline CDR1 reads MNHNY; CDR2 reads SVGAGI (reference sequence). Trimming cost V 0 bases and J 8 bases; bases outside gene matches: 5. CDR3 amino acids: CASSYSTGEGTQYF. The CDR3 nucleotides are TGTGCCAGCAGTTACTCGACTGGGGAGGGTACGCAGTATTTT.

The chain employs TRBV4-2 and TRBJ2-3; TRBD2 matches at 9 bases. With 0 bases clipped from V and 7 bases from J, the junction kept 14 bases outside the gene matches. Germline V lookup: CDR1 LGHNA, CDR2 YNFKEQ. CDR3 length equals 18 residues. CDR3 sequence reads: CASSQDPTGAGGINTQYF. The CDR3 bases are TGTGCCAGCAGCCAAGACCCCACTGGAGCGGGGGGCATTAATACGCAGTATTTT.

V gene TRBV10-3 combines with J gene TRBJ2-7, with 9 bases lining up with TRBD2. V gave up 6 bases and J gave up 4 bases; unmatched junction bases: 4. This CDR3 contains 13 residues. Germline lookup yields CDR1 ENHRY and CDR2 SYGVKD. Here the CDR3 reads CAISSTSGYEQYF. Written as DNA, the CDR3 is TGTGCCATCAGCTCGACTAGCGGTTACGAGCAGTACTTC.